In its sample, the clone carrying this T cell receptor (beta chain) was seen a few times. The entry originates in a study of T-cell memory formation after mild COVID-19. Germline V gene lookup returns CDR1 KGHDR and CDR2 SFDVKD. The CDR3 runs to 13 residues. The V gene lost 2 bases and the J gene lost 3 bases, with 4 bases spanning the gap. MiXCR, run by TCRdb on the 5' RACE reads, gives a single entry per CDR3 protein. Among roughly 550,000 distinct CDR3 sequences, roughly 20% were seen once, and the ten largest hold 12%. The clonotype originates from an adult woman who had mild COVID-19 (a few samples of this study predate the infection). Cell type and time point are not known. V gene TRBV24-1 combines with J gene TRBJ2-1; D gene ambiguous. Specimen: PBMCs or a T cell subset sorted from them (not recorded which). CDR3 sequence reads: CATSDSFYNEQFF. In DNA, the CDR3 is TGTGCCACCAGTGATTCGTTCTACAATGAGCAGTTCTTC.